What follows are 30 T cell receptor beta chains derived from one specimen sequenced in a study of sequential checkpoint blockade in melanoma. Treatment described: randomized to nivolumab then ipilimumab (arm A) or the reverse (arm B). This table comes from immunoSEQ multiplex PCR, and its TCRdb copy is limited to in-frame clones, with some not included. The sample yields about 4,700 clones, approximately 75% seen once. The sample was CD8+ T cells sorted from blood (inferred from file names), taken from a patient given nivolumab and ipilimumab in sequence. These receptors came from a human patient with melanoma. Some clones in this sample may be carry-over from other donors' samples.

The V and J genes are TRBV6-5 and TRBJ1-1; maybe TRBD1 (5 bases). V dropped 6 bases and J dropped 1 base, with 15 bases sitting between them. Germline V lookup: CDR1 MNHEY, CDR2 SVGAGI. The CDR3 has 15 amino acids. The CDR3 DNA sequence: TGTGCCAGCAGCCCCGCGCAGGGTACGAACACTGAAGCTTTCTTT. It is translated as CASSPAQGTNTEAFF.

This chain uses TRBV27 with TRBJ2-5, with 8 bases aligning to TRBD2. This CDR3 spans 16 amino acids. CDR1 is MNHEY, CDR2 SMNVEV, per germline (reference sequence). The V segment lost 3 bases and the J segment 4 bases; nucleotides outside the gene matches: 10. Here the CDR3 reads CASSFGSSGFSETQYF. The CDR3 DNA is TGTGCCAGCAGTTTCGGGTCTAGCGGGTTCTCAGAGACCCAGTACTTC.

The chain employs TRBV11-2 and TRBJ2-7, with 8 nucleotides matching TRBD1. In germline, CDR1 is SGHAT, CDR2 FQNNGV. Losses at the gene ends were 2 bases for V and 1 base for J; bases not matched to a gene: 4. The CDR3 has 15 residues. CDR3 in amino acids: CASSLTTGESYEQYF. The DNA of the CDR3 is TGTGCCAGCAGCTTAACGACAGGGGAATCCTACGAGCAGTACTTC.

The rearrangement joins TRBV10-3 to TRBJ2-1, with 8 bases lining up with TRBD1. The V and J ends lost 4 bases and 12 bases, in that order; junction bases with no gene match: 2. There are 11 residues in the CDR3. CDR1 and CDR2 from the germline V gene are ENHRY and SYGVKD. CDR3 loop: CAISAGTGQFF. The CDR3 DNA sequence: TGTGCCATCAGTGCTGGGACAGGGCAGTTCTTC.

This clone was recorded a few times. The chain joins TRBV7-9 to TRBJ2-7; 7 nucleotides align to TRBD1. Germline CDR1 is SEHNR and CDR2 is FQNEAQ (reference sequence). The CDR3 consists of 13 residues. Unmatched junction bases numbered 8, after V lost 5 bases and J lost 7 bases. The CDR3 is CASSPPGQLEQYF. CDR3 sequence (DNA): TGTGCCAGCAGCCCACCGGGACAGCTAGAGCAGTACTTC.

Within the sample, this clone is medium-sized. The CDR3 DNA reads TGTGCCAGCAGCTCTGAACAAGGAGCGGGGAGCTCCTACAATGAGCAGTTCTTC. Translated: CASSSEQGAGSSYNEQFF. The chain recombines TRBV7-9 with TRBJ2-1, with 7 bases identical to TRBD2. With V trimmed by 4 bases and J by 0 bases, 12 bases remained unmatched. This CDR3 spans 18 amino acids. CDR1 SEHNR and CDR2 FQNEAQ come from the germline V gene (reference sequence).

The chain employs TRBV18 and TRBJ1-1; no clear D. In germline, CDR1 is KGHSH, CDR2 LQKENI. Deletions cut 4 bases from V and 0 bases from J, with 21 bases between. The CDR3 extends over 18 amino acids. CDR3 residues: CASSLTTRQRTMNTEAFF. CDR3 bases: TGTGCCAGCTCACTTACGACCCGCCAGCGGACCATGAACACTGAAGCTTTCTTT.

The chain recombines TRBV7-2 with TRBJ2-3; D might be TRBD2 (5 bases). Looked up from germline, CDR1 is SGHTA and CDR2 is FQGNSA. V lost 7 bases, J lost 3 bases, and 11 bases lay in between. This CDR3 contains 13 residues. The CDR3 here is CASTPPGTDTQYF. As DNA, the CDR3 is TGTGCCAGCACCCCCCCGGGGACAGATACGCAGTATTTT.

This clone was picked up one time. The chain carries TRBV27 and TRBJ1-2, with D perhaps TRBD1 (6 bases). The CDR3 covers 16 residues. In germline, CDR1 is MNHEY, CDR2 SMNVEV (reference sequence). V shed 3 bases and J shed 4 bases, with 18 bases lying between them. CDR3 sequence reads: CASSFLGAGGAYGYTF. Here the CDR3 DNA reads TGTGCCAGCAGTTTCCTTGGAGCGGGGGGCGCCTATGGCTACACCTTC.

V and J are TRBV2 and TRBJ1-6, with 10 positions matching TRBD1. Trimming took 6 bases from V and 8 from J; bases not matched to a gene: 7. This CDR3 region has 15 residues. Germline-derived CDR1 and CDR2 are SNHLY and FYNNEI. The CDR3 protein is CASSGTGVTDSPLHF. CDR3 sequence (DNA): TGTGCCAGCAGCGGGACAGGGGTCACGGATTCACCCCTCCACTTT.

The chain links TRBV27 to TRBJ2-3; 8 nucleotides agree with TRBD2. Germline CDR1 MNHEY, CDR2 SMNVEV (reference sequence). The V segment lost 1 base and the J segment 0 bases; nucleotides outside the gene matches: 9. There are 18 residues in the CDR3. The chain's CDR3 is CASSLYPPLAGSTDTQYF. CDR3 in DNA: TGTGCCAGCAGTTTATACCCCCCTCTAGCGGGTAGCACAGATACGCAGTATTTT.

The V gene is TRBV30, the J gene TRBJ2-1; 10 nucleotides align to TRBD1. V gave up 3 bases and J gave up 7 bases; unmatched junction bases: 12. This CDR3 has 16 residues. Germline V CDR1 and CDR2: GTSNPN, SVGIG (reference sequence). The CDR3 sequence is CAWRLGQGGWLNEQFF. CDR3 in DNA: TGTGCCTGGAGGCTCGGACAGGGGGGATGGTTAAATGAGCAGTTCTTC. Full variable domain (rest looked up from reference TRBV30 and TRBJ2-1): SQTIHQWPATLVQPVGSPLSLECTVEGTSNPNLYWYRQAAGRGLQLLFYSVGIGQISSEVPQNLSASRPQDRQFILSSKKLLLSDSGFYLCAWRLGQGGWLNEQFFGPGTRLTVL.

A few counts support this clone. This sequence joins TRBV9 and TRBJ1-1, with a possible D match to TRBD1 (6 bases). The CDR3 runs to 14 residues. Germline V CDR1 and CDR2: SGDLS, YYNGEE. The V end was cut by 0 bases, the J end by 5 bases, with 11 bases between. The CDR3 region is CASSVAGGQTEAFF. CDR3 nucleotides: TGTGCCAGCAGCGTAGCGGGGGGGCAGACTGAAGCTTTCTTT.

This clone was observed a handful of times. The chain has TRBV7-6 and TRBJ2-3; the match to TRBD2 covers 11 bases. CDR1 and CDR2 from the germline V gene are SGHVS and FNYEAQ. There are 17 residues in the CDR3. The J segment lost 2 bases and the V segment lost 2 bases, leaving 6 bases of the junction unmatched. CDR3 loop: CASSLSSGGSYTDTQYF. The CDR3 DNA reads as TGTGCCAGCAGCTTATCTAGCGGGGGGAGTTACACAGATACGCAGTATTTT.

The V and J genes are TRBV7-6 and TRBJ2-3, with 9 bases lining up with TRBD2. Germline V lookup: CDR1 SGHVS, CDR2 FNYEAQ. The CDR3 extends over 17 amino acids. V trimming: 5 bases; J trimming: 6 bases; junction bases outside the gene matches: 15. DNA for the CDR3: TGTGCCAGCAGCCCCTCAGGGAGCGGGGGGCCCCGGGATACGCAGTATTTT. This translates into CASSPSGSGGPRDTQYF. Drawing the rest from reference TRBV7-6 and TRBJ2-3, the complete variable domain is GAGVSQSPRYKVTKRGQDVALRCDPISGHVSLYWYRQALGQGPEFLTYFNYEAQQDKSGLPNDRFSAERPEGSISTLTIQRTEQRDSAMYRCASSPSGSGGPRDTQYFGPGTRLTVL.

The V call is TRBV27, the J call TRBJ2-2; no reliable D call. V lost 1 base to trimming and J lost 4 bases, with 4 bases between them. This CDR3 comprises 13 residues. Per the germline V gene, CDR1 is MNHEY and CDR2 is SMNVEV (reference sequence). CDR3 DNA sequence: TGTGCCAGCAGTTTATACGGCACCGGGGAGCTGTTTTTT. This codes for CASSLYGTGELFF.

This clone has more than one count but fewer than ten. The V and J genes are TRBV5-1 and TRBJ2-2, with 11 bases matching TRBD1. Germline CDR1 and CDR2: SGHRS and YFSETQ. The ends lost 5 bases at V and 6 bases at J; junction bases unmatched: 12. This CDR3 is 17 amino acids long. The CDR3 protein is CASRPLRTGGEAGELFF. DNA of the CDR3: TGCGCCAGCAGGCCTCTGAGGACAGGGGGCGAGGCCGGGGAGCTGTTTTTT.

The CDR3 reads CAIRDSRETQYF. The CDR3 DNA reads TGTGCCATCAGGGACTCCCGGGAGACCCAGTACTTC. J is TRBJ2-5 and V is TRBV10-3; TRBD2 might be the D (5 bases). V was shortened by 6 bases and J by 5 bases, with 10 bases between the two germline ends. This CDR3 comprises 12 residues. Germline-derived CDR1 and CDR2 are ENHRY and SYGVKD.

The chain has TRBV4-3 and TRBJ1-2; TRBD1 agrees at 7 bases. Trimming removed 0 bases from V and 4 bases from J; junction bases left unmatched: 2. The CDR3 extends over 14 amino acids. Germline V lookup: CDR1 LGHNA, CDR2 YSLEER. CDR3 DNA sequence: TGCGCCAGCAGCCAAGATGGGACAGCCTATGGCTACACCTTC. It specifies CASSQDGTAYGYTF.

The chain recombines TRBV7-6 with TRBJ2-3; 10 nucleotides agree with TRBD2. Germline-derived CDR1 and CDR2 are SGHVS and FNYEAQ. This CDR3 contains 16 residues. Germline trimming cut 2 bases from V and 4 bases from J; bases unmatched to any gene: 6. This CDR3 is CASSLPPSGGADTQYF. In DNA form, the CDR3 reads TGTGCCAGCAGCTTACCCCCTAGCGGGGGAGCAGATACGCAGTATTTT.

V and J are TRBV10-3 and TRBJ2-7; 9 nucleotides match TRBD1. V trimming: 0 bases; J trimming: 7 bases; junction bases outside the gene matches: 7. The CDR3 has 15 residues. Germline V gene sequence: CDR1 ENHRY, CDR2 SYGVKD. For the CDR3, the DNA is TGTGCCATCAGTGAGTCGAGGGACAGGGCGGCAGAGCAGTACTTC. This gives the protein CAISESRDRAAEQYF.

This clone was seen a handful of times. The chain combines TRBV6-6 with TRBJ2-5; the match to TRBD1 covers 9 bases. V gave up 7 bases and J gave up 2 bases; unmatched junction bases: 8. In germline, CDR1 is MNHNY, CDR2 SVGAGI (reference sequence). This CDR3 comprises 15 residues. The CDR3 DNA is TGTGCCAGCAACGGATGGGACAGGGAACAAGAGACCCAGTACTTC. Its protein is CASNGWDREQETQYF.

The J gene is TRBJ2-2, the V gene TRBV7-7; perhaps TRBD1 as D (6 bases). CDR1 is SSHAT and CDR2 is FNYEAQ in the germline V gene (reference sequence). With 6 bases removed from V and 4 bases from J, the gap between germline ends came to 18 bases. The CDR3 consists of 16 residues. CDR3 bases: TGTGCCAGCAGTTCTGTGGGGGCGAAAGGCACCGGGGAGCTGTTTTTT. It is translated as CASSSVGAKGTGELFF.

This chain's CDR3 is CASSLQGNGQPQHF. In DNA, the CDR3 is TGTGCCAGCAGCCTTCAGGGAAATGGTCAGCCCCAGCATTTT. The chain carries TRBV7-9 and TRBJ1-5; D perhaps matches TRBD1 (5 bases). V was cut by 5 bases and J by 6 bases, with 14 bases left in between. Germline CDR1 and CDR2: SEHNR and FQNEAQ (reference sequence). The CDR3 loop spans 14 amino acids. Using reference TRBV7-9 and TRBJ1-5 for the parts outside the CDR3, the full variable domain is DTGVSQNPRHKITKRGQNVTFRCDPISEHNRLYWYRQTLGQGPEFLTYFQNEAQLEKSRLLSDRFSAERPKGSFSTLEIQRTEQGDSAMYLCASSLQGNGQPQHFGDGTRLSIL.

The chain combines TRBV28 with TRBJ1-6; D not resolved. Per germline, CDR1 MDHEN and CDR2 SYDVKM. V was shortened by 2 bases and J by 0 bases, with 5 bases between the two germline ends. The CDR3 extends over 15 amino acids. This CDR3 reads CASSLLSSYNSPLHF. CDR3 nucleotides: TGTGCCAGCAGTTTACTCAGCTCCTATAATTCACCCCTCCACTTT.

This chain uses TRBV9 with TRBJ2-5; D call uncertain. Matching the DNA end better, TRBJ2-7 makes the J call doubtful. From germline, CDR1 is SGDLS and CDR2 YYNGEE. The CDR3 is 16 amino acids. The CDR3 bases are TGTGCCAGCAGCGTACAGAGTACCAGCCTAGCCTACGAGCAGTACTTC. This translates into CASSVQSTSLAYEQYF.

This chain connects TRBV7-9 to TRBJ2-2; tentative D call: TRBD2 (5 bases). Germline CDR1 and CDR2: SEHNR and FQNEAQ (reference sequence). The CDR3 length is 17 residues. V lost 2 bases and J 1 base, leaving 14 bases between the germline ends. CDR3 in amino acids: CASSLIGIEGNTGELFF. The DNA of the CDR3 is TGTGCCAGCAGCTTAATAGGGATTGAGGGGAACACCGGGGAGCTGTTTTTT.

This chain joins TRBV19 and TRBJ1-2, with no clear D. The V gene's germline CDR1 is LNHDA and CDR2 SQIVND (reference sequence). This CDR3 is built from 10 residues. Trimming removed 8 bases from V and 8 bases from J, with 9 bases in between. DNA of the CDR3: TGTGCCAGTGCGGGTTGGGGCTACACCTTC. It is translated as CASAGWGYTF.

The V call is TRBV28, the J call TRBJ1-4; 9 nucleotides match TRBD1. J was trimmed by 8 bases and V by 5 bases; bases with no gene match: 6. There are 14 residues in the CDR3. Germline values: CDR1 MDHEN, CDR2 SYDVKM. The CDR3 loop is CASSPRDRVEKLFF. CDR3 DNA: TGTGCCAGCAGTCCCCGGGACAGGGTGGAAAAACTGTTTTTT.

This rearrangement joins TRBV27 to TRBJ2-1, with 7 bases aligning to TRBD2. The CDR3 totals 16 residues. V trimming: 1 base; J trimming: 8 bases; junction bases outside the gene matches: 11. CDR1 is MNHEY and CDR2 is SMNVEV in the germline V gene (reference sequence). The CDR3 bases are TGTGCCAGCAGTTTATTACGCCAGCGGGGAACCCATGAGCAGTTCTTC. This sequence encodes CASSLLRQRGTHEQFF.